The sequence of this T cell receptor (beta chain) was determined in a study of type 1 regulatory T cells listed by TCRdb under 2021. Turning to the overall study: An in vitro protocol by which a Tr1-enriched, alloantigen-specific CD4 T cell product named T-allo10 was generated was characterized in the study. T-allo10 was under clinical evaluation in patients with hematological malignancies receiving allogeneic hematopoietic stem cell transplantation. Study-wide conclusions, independent of this receptor: Tr1 cells showed a more restricted TCR repertoire than non-Tr1 cells, which the study interpreted as alloantigen-induced clonal expansion.

The germline V gene provides CDR1 SGHAT and CDR2 FQNNGV. V lost 2 bases and J lost 6 bases; the stretch between them is 14 bases long. The CDR3 measures 15 amino acids from cysteine to phenylalanine. Only CDR3 DNA is held: 45 bases, read in frame from base 1. TCRdb names Illumina MiSeq as the instrument used. TCRdb reanalyzed the raw reads on its own, using fastp at Q25 for trimming and MiXCR for clone calling, and kept in-frame beta chains. Identical CDR3 protein sequences are pooled into one entry, listed with their most common genes and DNA. The sample table holds tens of thousands of distinct CDR3 sequences, of which around 20% were seen once. 7% to 10% of the sample goes to the ten largest clones. This clonotype was detected a few times. Its antigen specificity is not known. The sample holds no much larger clone one base away, and base qualities are not on file.

Sequencing was carried out using cultured type 1 regulatory T (Tr1) cells, either the whole culture or a sorted fraction (not recorded which). The sample's cell subset or site label is to be understood as: type 1 regulatory T cells sorted from the T-allo10 product. This TCR was sampled from a human donor in good health. The receptor chain draws on TRBV11-2 and TRBJ2-1, with TRBD2 tentatively as D gene (6 bases match). In nucleotide form, the sequence is TGTGCCAGCAGCTTAACGGGAGTAACCATCAATGAGCAGTTCTTC. Translation gives CASSLTGVTINEQFF.